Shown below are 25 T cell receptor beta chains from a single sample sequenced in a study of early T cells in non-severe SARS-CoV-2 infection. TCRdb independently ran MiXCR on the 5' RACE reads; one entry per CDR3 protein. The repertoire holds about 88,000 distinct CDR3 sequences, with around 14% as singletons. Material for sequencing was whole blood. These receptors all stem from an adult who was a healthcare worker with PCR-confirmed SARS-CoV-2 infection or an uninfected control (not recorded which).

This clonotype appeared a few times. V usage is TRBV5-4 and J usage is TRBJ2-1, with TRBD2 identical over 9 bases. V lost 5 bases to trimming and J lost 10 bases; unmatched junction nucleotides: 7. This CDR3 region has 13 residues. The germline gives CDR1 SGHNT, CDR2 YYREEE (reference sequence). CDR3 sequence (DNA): TGTGCCAGCAGAGATAGCGGGAGTGCCGAGCAGTTCTTC. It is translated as CASRDSGSAEQFF.

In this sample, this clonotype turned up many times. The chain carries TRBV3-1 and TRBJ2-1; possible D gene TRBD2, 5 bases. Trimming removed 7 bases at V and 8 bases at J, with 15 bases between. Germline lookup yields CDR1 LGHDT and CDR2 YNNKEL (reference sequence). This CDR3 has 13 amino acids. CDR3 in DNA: TGTGCCAGCATGGGTGACTATCCGGATGAGCAGTTCTTC. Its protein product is CASMGDYPDEQFF.

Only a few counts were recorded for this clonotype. The CDR3 region is CSARGTSGDSYEQYF. CDR3 nucleotides: TGCAGTGCTAGAGGGACTAGCGGGGACTCCTACGAGCAGTACTTC. This chain uses TRBV20-1 with TRBJ2-7, with TRBD2 identical over 12 bases. The CDR3 totals 15 residues. The ends lost 1 base at V and 0 bases at J; junction bases unmatched: 1. Germline V gene lookup returns CDR1 DFQATT and CDR2 SNEGSKA (reference sequence).

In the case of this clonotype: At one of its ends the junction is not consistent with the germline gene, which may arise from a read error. The CDR3 coding sequence is TGCGCCAACAGCGGCCCACAGGGGTACGGGGAGCTGTTTTTT. This sequence encodes CANSGPQGYGELFF. The chain employs TRBV5-1 and TRBJ2-2, with 7 nucleotides matching TRBD1. The CDR3 is 14 residues long. CDR1 is SGHRS and CDR2 is YFSETQ in the germline V gene. The whole variable domain, filled in from reference TRBV5-1 and TRBJ2-2, reads KAGVTQTPRYLIKTRGQQVTLSCSPISGHRSVSWYQQTPGQGLQFLFEYFSETQRNKGNFPGRFSGRQFSNSRSEMNVSTLELGDSALYLCANSGPQGYGELFFGEGSRLTVL.

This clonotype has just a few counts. CDR3 in DNA: TGTGCCAGCAGTTTTCTAGCGGTTCGCAATGAGCAGTTCTTC. Protein sequence: CASSFLAVRNEQFF. V and J are TRBV12-3 or TRBV12-4 and TRBJ2-1, with TRBD2 identical over 7 bases. Trimming removed 3 bases from V and 6 bases from J; junction bases left unmatched: 5. The length of the CDR3 is 14 residues.

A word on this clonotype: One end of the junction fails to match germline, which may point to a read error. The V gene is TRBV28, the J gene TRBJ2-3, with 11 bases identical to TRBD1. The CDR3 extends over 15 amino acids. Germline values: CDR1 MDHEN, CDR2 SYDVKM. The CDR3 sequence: CACSNPGQGADTQYF. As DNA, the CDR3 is TGTGCCTGCAGTAACCCGGGACAGGGGGCAGATACGCAGTATTTT.

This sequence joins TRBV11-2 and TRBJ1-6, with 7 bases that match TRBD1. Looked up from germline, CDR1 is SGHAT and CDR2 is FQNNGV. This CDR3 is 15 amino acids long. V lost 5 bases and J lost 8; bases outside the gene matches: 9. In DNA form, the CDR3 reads TGTGCCAGCAGCCCAGACGGGACAGCCTATTCACCCCTCCACTTT. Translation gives CASSPDGTAYSPLHF.

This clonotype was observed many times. The CDR3 loop reads CASRESGSLNEQFF. As DNA, the CDR3 is TGTGCCAGTAGGGAGAGCGGGAGCCTAAATGAGCAGTTCTTC. The chain combines TRBV19 with TRBJ2-1, with 8 bases matching TRBD2. Germline V gene data show CDR1 as LNHDA and CDR2 as SQIVND (reference sequence). After removal of 6 bases from V and 7 bases from J, the junction contained 8 bases not matched to a gene. This CDR3 comprises 14 residues.

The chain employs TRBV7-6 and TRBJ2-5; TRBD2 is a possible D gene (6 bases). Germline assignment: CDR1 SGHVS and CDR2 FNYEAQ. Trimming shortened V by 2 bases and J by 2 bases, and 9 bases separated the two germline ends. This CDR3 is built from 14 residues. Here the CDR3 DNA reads TGTGCCAGCAGCTTAAATGGGGGGCAAGAGACCCAGTACTTC. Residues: CASSLNGGQETQYF.

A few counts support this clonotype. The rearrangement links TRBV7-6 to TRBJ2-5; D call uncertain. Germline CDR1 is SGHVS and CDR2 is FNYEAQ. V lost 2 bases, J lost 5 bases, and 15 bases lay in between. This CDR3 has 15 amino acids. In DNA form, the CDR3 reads TGTGCCAGCAGCTTAAGATCTCTAAAGGAGGAGACCCAGTACTTC. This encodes CASSLRSLKEETQYF. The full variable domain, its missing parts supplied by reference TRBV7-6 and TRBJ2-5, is GAGVSQSPRYKVTKRGQDVALRCDPISGHVSLYWYRQALGQGPEFLTYFNYEAQQDKSGLPNDRFSAERPEGSISTLTIQRTEQRDSAMYRCASSLRSLKEETQYFGPGTRLLVL.

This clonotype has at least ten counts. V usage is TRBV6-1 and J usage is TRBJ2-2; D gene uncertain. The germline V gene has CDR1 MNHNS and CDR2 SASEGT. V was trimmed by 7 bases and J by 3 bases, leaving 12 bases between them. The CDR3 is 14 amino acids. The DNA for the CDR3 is TGTGCCAGCACCACCGACCCCTACACCGGGGAGCTGTTTTTT. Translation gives CASTTDPYTGELFF.

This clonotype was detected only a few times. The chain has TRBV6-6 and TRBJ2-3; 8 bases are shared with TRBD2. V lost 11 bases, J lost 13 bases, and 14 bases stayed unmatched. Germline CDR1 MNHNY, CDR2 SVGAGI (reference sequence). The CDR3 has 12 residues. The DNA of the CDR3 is TGTGCCTCCCGGACTACGCGGGAGGATGAGTATTTT. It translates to CASRTTREDEYF.

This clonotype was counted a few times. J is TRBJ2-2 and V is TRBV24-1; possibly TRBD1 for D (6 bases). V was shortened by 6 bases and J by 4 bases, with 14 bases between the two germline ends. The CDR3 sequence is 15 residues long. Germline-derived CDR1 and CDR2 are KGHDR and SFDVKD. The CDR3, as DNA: TGTGCCACCAGTCCGGGACATTCGATCACCGGGGAGCTGTTTTTT. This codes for CATSPGHSITGELFF.

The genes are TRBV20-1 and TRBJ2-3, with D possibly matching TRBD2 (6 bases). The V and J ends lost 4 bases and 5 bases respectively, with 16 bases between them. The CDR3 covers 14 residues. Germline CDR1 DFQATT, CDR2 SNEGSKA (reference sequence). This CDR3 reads CSAIRGARGDTQYF. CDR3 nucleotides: TGCAGTGCTATTCGCGGGGCGCGAGGAGATACGCAGTATTTT.

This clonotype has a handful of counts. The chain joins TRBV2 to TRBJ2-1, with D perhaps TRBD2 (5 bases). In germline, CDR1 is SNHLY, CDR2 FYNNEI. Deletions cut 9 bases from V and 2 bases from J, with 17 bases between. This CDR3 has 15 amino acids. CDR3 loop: CAREASGTPYNEQFF. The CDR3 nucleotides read TGTGCCAGGGAGGCTTCGGGAACACCCTACAATGAGCAGTTCTTC.

CDR3 protein: CASSLKVVPDTQYF. DNA for the CDR3: TGTGCCAGCAGCTTGAAGGTTGTCCCAGATACGCAGTATTTT. The chain recombines TRBV5-6 with TRBJ2-3; no definite D call. The germline V and J ends were trimmed by 1 base and 4 bases, with 10 bases remaining between them. CDR1 is SGHDT and CDR2 is YYEEEE in the germline V gene. The length of the CDR3 is 14 residues.

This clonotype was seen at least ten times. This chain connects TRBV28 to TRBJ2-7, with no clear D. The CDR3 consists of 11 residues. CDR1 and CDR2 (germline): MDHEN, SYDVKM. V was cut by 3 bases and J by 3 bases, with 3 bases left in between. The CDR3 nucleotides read TGTGCCAGCAGTTTGCGCTACGAGCAGTACTTC. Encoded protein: CASSLRYEQYF.

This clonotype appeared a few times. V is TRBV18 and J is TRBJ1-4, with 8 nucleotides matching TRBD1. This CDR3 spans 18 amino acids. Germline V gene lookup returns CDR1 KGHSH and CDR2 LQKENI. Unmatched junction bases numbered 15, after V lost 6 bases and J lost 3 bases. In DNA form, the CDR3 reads TGTGCCAGCTCGCCCACCGGGACAGGACCCCACTCTAATGAAAAACTGTTTTTT. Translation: CASSPTGTGPHSNEKLFF.

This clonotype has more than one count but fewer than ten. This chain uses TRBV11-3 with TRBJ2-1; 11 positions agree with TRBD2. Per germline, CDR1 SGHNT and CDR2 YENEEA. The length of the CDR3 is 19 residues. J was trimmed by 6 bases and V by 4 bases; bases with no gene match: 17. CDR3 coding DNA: TGTGCCAGCAGCTCTCTAGCCTCGGGACTAGCGGACAGGGGCAATGAGCAGTTCTTC. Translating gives CASSSLASGLADRGNEQFF.

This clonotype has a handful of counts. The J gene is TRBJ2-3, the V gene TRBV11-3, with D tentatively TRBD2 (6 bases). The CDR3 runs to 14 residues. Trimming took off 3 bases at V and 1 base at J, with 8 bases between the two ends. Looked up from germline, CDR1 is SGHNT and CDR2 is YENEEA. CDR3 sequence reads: CASSFSSGTDTQYF. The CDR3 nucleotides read TGTGCCAGCAGCTTCTCTAGCGGCACAGATACGCAGTATTTT.

Written as DNA, the CDR3 is TGTGCCAGCAGTTTCCGCGGGAGCAGGTCAGATACGCAGTATTTT. It yields the protein CASSFRGSRSDTQYF. The rearrangement uses TRBV28 and TRBJ2-3; 7 nucleotides align to TRBD2. Trimming at V came to 3 bases and at J to 4 bases, leaving 7 bases not matched to a gene. The length of the CDR3 is 15 residues. CDR1 MDHEN and CDR2 SYDVKM come from the germline V gene.

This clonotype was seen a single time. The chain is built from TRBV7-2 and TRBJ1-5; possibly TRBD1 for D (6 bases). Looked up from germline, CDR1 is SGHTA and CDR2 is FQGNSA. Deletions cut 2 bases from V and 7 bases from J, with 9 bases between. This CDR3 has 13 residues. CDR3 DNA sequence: TGTGCCAGCAGCTTAAGGGGGGGACAGCCCCAGCATTTT. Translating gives CASSLRGGQPQHF.

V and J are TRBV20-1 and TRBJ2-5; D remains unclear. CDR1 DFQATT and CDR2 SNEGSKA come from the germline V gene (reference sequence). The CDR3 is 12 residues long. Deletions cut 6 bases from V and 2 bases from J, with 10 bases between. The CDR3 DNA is TGCAGTGCGGGTAAACCTCAAGAGACCCAGTACTTC. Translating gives CSAGKPQETQYF.

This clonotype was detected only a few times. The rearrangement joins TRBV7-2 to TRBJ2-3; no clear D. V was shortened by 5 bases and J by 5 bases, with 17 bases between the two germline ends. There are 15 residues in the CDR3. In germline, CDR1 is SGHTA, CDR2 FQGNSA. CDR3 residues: CASSIDPLSKDTQYF. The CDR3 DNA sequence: TGTGCCAGCAGCATAGACCCCCTATCGAAAGATACGCAGTATTTT.

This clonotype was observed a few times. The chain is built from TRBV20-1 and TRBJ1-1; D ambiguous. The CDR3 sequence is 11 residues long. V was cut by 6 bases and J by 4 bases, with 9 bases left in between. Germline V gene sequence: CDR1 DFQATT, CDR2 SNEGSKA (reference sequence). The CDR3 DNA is TGCAGTGCGGCGGTGGTCACTGAAGCTTTCTTT. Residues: CSAAVVTEAFF.